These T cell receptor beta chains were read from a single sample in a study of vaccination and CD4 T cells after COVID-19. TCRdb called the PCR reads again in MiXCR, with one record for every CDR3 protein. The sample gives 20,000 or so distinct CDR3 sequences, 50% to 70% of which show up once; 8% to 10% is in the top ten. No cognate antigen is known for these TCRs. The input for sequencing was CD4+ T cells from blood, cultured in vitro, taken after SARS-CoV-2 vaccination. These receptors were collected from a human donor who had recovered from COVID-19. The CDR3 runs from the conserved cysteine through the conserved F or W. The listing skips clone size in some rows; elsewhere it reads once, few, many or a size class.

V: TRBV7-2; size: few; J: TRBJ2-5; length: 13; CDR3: CASSLGSRETQYF
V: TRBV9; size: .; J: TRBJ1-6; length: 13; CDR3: CASSSNPNSPLHF
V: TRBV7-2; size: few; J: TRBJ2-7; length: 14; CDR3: CASSLTGGAYEQYF
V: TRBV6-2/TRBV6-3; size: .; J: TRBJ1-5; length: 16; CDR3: CASRTWDTPSNQPQHF
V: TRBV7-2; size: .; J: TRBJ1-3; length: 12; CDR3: CASSNTGGTIYF
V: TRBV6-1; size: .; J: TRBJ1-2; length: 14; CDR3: CASSRDFNSYGYTF
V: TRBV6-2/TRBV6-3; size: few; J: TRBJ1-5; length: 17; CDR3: CASSLGTGVQGNQPQHF
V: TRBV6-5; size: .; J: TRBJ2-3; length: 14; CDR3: CASSYGRSTDTQYF
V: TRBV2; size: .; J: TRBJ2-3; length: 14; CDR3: CASSEGSRTDTQYF
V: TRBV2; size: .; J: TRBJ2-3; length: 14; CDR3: CAIPGQSLTDTQYF
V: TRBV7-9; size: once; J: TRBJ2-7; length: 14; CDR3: CASSLTSGSYEQYF
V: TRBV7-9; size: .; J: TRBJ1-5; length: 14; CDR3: CASSSGQFNQPQHF
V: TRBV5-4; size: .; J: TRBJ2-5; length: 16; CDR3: CASSPGQGSYQGTQYF
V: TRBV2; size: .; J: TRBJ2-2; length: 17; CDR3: CASSGRGTSPNTGELFF
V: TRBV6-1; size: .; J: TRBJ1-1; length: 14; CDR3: CASKPTGMNTEAFF
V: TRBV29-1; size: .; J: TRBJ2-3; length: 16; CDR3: CSVQGPGFDSTDTQYF
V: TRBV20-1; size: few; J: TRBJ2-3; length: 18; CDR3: CSAIRPGASGGGTDTQYF
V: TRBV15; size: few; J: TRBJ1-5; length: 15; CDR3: CATSRDGTGGQPQHF
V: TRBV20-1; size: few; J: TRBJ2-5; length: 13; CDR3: CSARGGLQETQYF
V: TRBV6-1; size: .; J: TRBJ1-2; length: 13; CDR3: CASSEWGLGGYTF
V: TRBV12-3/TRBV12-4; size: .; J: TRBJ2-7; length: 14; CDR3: CASSLRAGAYEQYF
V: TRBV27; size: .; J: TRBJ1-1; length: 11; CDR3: CASVVGGTAFF
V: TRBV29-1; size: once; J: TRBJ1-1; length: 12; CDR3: CSVVRTGTEAFF
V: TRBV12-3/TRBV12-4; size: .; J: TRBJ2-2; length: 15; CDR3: CASRYRDRRTGELFF
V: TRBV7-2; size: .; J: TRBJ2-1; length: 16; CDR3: CASSPPPSGGYNEQFF
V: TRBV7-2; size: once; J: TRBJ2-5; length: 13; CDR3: CASRAVLRQTQYF
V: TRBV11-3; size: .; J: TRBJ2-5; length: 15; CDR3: CASSPREPAGETQYF
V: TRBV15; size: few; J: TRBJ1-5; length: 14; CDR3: CATSTRQTERPQHF
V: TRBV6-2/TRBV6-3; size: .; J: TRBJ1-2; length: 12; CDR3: CATKGLGYGYTF
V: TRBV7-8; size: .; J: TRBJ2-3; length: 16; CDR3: CASSFRDRDQTDTQYF
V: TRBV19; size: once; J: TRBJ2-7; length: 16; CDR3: CASSISLQGWTYEQYF
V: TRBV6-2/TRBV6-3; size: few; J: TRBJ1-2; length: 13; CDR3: CASRRLGPEGYTF
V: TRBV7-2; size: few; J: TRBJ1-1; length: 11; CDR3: CASEEGIEAFF
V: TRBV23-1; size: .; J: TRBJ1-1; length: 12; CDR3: CASIRQGPEAFF
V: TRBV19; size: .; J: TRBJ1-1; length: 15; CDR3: CASTRRQPGNTEAFF
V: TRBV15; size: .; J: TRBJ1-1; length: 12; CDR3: CATSRPNTEAFF
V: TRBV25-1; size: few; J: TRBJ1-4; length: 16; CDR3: CASSEAHRGPNEKLFF
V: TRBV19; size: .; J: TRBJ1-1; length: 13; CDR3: CASSMRGTTEAFF
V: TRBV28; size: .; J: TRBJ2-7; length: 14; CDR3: CASSFLLGPSEQYF
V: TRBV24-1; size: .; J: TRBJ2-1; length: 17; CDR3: CATSDNDRGIAYNEQFF
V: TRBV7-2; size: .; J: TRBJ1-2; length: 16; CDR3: CASSLERATGAAGYTF
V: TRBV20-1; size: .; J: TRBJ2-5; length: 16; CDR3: CSAATEWGGVIETQYF
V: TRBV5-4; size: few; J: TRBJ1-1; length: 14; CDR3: CASSLDRGNTEAFF
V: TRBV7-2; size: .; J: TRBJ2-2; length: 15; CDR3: CASSLDPRYSGELFF
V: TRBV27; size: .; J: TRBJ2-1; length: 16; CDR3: CASTSHRGGDYNEQFF
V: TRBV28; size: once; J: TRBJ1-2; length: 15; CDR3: CASSSGRLRLHGYTF
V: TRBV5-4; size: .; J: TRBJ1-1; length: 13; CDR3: CASSSGQGKEAFF
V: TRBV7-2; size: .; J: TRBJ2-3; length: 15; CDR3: CASSLGSPMGGQQYF
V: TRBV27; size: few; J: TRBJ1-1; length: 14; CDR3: CASSLSGRRSEAFF
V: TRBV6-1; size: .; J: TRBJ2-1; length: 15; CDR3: CASSQDRGHDNEQFF
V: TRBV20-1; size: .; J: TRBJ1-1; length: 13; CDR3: CSAARGSGTEAFF
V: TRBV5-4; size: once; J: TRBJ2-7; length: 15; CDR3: CASSLFAGPYAEQYF
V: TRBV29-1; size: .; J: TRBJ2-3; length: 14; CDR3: CSFNGGTGTDTQYF
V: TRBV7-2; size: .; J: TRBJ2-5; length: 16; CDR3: CASSHSLAGGPETQYF